This T cell receptor (beta chain) comes out of a study of CD8 T cells in ankylosing spondylitis. The ends were cut back, 1 base at V and 3 bases at J, with 13 bases in the middle. Per the germline V gene, CDR1 is DFQATT and CDR2 is SNEGSKA (reference sequence). This CDR3 spans 14 amino acids. TCRdb reprocessed the 5' RACE reads via MiXCR and lists one record per CDR3 protein. Of around 30,000 distinct CDR3 sequences listed, 12% to 15% were seen once; the top ten hold 36%. Sequenced: blood. The source of this sequence is a male donor with ankylosing spondylitis or in good health (not recorded which). V usage is TRBV20-1 and J usage is TRBJ2-7; either TRBD1 or TRBD2 may fit D (6 bases each). DNA for the CDR3: TGCAGTGCTAGAGGGGGGGCAGACCTCTACGAGCAGTACTTC. Protein product: CSARGGADLYEQYF.